The next 13 T cell receptor beta chains were all read from a single sample in a study of a mutant IDH1 vaccine in newly diagnosed glioma. Described time point: baseline, week 1 (first vaccination visit). The treatment here: pre-vaccination baseline after standard-of-care therapy. TCRdb's copy holds only in-frame clones and misses some; the assay was immunoSEQ multiplex PCR. The sample has around 82,000 clones; roughly four fifths are singletons. The source material was PBMCs, sampled from a glioma patient treated with radiotherapy, temozolomide or both. These receptors came from a middle-aged man with glioma. Some clones in this sample may be carry-over from other donors' samples.

V and J are TRBV10-3 and TRBJ1-1, with TRBD1 as a possible D gene (5 bases). V lost 8 bases and J 4 bases, leaving 14 bases between the germline ends. Germline loops: CDR1 ENHRY, CDR2 SYGVKD. The CDR3 loop spans 13 amino acids. CDR3 in amino acids: CAIGETAPTEAFF. DNA of the CDR3: TGTGCCATCGGGGAGACAGCACCCACTGAAGCTTTCTTT.

The J gene is TRBJ2-2, the V gene TRBV5-1; 10 bases are shared with TRBD1. Trimming took 1 base from V and 6 from J; bases not matched to a gene: 9. Germline CDR1 reads SGHRS; CDR2 reads YFSETQ. The CDR3 consists of 17 residues. The CDR3 DNA is TGCGCCAGCAGCTTGTATGGGACAGGGGATATAGCCGGGGAGCTGTTTTTT. Its translation: CASSLYGTGDIAGELFF. Filled out from reference TRBV5-1 and TRBJ2-2, the complete variable domain reads KAGVTQTPRYLIKTRGQQVTLSCSPISGHRSVSWYQQTPGQGLQFLFEYFSETQRNKGNFPGRFSGRQFSNSRSEMNVSTLELGDSALYLCASSLYGTGDIAGELFFGEGSRLTVL.

V gene TRBV5-1 combines with J gene TRBJ1-5; tentatively, D is TRBD1 (6 bases). The ends were cut back, 0 bases at V and 2 bases at J, with 12 bases in the middle. The germline CDR1 and CDR2 sequences are SGHRS and YFSETQ. This CDR3 is 16 amino acids long. This chain's CDR3 is CASSLEGGAGNQPQHF. CDR3 DNA: TGCGCCAGCAGCTTGGAGGGGGGGGCAGGCAATCAGCCCCAGCATTTT.

The rearrangement joins TRBV29-1 to TRBJ1-2; unclear D gene. V was trimmed by 1 base and J by 3 bases, leaving 9 bases between them. In germline, CDR1 is SQVTM, CDR2 ANQGSEA. This CDR3 has 13 residues. CDR3 DNA: TGCAGCGTTGAAGGGCAGGATTACTATGGCTACACCTTC. Translating gives CSVEGQDYYGYTF.

This chain links TRBV7-9 with TRBJ2-2, with D possibly TRBD1 on 5 matching bases. Between the trimmed V and J ends, which lost 2 bases and 4 bases, there was a span of 17 bases. The CDR3 covers 17 residues. Looked up from germline, CDR1 is SEHNR and CDR2 is FQNEAQ (reference sequence). CDR3: CASSLTRIGRGTGELFF. CDR3 nucleotides: TGTGCCAGCAGCTTAACCCGGATCGGTAGGGGCACCGGGGAGCTGTTTTTT.

The chain is built from TRBV6-5 and TRBJ2-7; no reliable D call. Germline lookup yields CDR1 MNHEY and CDR2 SVGAGI. Trimming took off 5 bases at V and 1 base at J, with 3 bases between the two ends. The CDR3 spans 11 residues. CDR3 residues: CASSKSYEQYF. The CDR3 nucleotides read TGTGCCAGCAGTAAGTCCTACGAGCAGTACTTC.

The chain recombines TRBV19 with TRBJ1-3; D not certain. V lost 6 bases to trimming and J lost 4 bases, with 16 bases between them. The V gene's germline CDR1 is LNHDA and CDR2 SQIVND (reference sequence). The CDR3 is 15 residues long. This chain's CDR3 is CASRFLGLTGNTIYF. CDR3 bases: TGTGCCAGTAGGTTTCTCGGGCTCACCGGAAACACCATATATTTT.

The rearrangement uses TRBV6-5 and TRBJ2-2; D not resolved. V gave up 2 bases and J gave up 2 bases, with 6 bases separating them. Germline lookup yields CDR1 MNHEY and CDR2 SVGAGI. The CDR3 has 14 amino acids. DNA of the CDR3: TGTGCCAGCAGTTACGGTTATAACACCGGGGAGCTGTTTTTT. Protein sequence: CASSYGYNTGELFF.

CDR3 bases: TGTGCCAGCGGCCTTGGACCCTCGAACACTGAAGCTTTCTTT. Its protein product is CASGLGPSNTEAFF. This chain joins TRBV2 and TRBJ1-1; no firm D call. The V gene lost 8 bases and the J gene lost 1 base, with 14 bases spanning the gap. Germline V lookup: CDR1 SNHLY, CDR2 FYNNEI. The CDR3 spans 14 residues.

The chain uses TRBV2 and TRBJ2-7; 10 positions agree with TRBD1. Germline CDR1 and CDR2: SNHLY and FYNNEI. This CDR3 is 12 amino acids long. V gave up 7 bases and J gave up 5 bases; unmatched junction bases: 2. The CDR3 loop reads CASKGQGHEQYF. The CDR3, as DNA: TGTGCCAGCAAGGGACAGGGGCACGAGCAGTACTTC.

This chain links TRBV2 with TRBJ1-5; a possible D gene is TRBD1 (5 bases). V was trimmed by 1 base and J by 4 bases, leaving 5 bases between them. Germline V CDR1 and CDR2: SNHLY, FYNNEI. The CDR3 is 13 residues long. The CDR3 coding sequence is TGTGCCAGCAGTGAAGAGGGGAATCAGCCCCAGCATTTT. Amino acid sequence: CASSEEGNQPQHF.

This clone appeared a single time. The chain employs TRBV5-1 and TRBJ2-2, with D hard to call. The ends were cut back, 5 bases at V and 0 bases at J, with 8 bases in the middle. The CDR3 extends over 14 amino acids. The germline V gene encodes CDR1 SGHRS and CDR2 YFSETQ. The CDR3: CASRGRSNTGELFF. The CDR3 coding sequence is TGCGCCAGCAGGGGCAGGTCGAACACCGGGGAGCTGTTTTTT.

This chain connects TRBV7-8 to TRBJ2-3; D is tentatively TRBD1 or TRBD2 (6 bases each). The CDR3 has 16 amino acids. V gave up 6 bases and J gave up 4 bases, with 20 bases separating them. From germline, CDR1 is SGHVS and CDR2 FQNEAQ. Here the CDR3 DNA reads TGTGCCAGCAGGAATTTTGGGGGGCGTTTGTCAGATACGCAGTATTTT. It translates to CASRNFGGRLSDTQYF. The full variable domain, rest sourced from reference TRBV7-8 and TRBJ2-3, is GAGVSQSPRYKVAKRGQDVALRCDPISGHVSLFWYQQALGQGPEFLTYFQNEAQLDKSGLPSDRFFAERPEGSVSTLKIQRTQQEDSAVYLCASRNFGGRLSDTQYFGPGTRLTVL.